The clone carrying this TCR beta chain turned up a few times. The antigen is unknown. The data derive from a study of vaccination effects on CD4 cells after COVID-19. Assay: immunoSEQ multiplex PCR; the TCRdb copy retains only in-frame clones and omits some. The table has 11,000 to 15,000 clones, around three quarters seen once; the top ten hold roughly 17%. The germline V gene encodes CDR1 SQVTM and CDR2 ANQGSEA. Trimming cost V 6 bases and J 5 bases, with 16 bases left between them. This CDR3 is built from 14 residues. The ViraFEST assay expanded antigen-specific CD4+ T cells with viral peptide pools before sequencing. Upon completion of around ten days in culture, CD4+ T cells were isolated. This person's SARS-CoV-2 infection, confirmed by PCR, occurred between March and December 2020. Of the BNT162b2 and mRNA-1273 vaccines, participants received two doses of one or the other.

This receptor was obtained from a human donor who had a prior SARS-CoV-2 infection. Here the sequenced sample was CD4+ T cells from PBMCs cultured with SARS-CoV-2 spike peptides, taken after COVID-19 vaccination. This chain uses TRBV29-1 with TRBJ2-2; possibly TRBD1 or TRBD2 for D (5 bases each). In nucleotides, the CDR3 is TGCAGCGTCCAGGGACCAGCTGAGACCGGGGAGCTGTTTTTT. This encodes CSVQGPAETGELFF.